This is a list of T cell receptor beta chains from one sample in a study of blood T cell repertoires in COVID-19. Produced via immunoSEQ multiplex PCR; TCRdb's table is partial and in-frame only. In the table there are approximately 250,000 clones, about 86% of which are singletons. Source material: peripheral blood. These receptors all come from a young man with active or convalescent COVID-19. CDR3s include the opening cysteine and the closing phenylalanine or tryptophan. Fields, in order: CDR3 DNA, CDR3 protein, clone size, D gene, J gene, CDR3 length, V gene. D genes are given only for firm matches. Clone sizes are given selectively: once, few, many, or a class where the clone is expanded.

CDR3nt: TGTGCCAGCAGCTTGGGAGGACAGGGACTTAAAGCTTTCTTT; CDR3aa: CASSLGGQGLKAFF; abundance: once; d_gene: TRBD1; j_gene: TRBJ1-1; len: 14; v_gene: TRBV5-4
CDR3nt: TGCGCCAGCAGCTTGGCCGGGTCGGGGACTGAAGCTTTCTTT; CDR3aa: CASSLAGSGTEAFF; abundance: NA; d_gene: NA; j_gene: TRBJ1-1; len: 14; v_gene: TRBV5-1
CDR3nt: TGTGCCAGCAGTTTCAACAGGGGTGGCACTGAAGCTTTCTTT; CDR3aa: CASSFNRGGTEAFF; abundance: NA; d_gene: TRBD1; j_gene: TRBJ1-1; len: 14; v_gene: TRBV6-2/TRBV6-3
CDR3nt: TGTGCCAGCAGGCCAACAGGGTTCGATACGCAGTATTTT; CDR3aa: CASRPTGFDTQYF; abundance: NA; d_gene: NA; j_gene: TRBJ2-3; len: 13; v_gene: TRBV25-1
CDR3nt: TGTGCCAGCAGCTTGCCTAGCGGGTACGGGCAGTTCTTC; CDR3aa: CASSLPSGYGQFF; abundance: NA; d_gene: TRBD2; j_gene: TRBJ2-1; len: 13; v_gene: TRBV5-6
CDR3nt: TGTGCCAGCTCAAAAACCGCAGGGAACGGTGGAACTGAAGCTTTCTTT; CDR3aa: CASSKTAGNGGTEAFF; abundance: NA; d_gene: NA; j_gene: TRBJ1-1; len: 16; v_gene: TRBV18
CDR3nt: TGTGCCAGAAGCTTGTTTAGCGGGGGATCCTCATACGAGCAGTACTTC; CDR3aa: CARSLFSGGSSYEQYF; abundance: NA; d_gene: TRBD2; j_gene: TRBJ2-7; len: 16; v_gene: TRBV5-3
CDR3nt: TGTGCCAGCAGCACACCTACTAGCAGGGGGTATAGGACCTACGAGCAGTACTTC; CDR3aa: CASSTPTSRGYRTYEQYF; abundance: NA; d_gene: NA; j_gene: TRBJ2-7; len: 18; v_gene: TRBV7-2
CDR3nt: TGTGCCAGCAGCTTGGACATTCCCTACGAGCAGTACTTC; CDR3aa: CASSLDIPYEQYF; abundance: NA; d_gene: NA; j_gene: TRBJ2-7; len: 13; v_gene: TRBV5-4
CDR3nt: TGTGCCAGCCATAAAAAACAGGGAGGGCACTATGGCTACACCTTC; CDR3aa: CASHKKQGGHYGYTF; abundance: once; d_gene: NA; j_gene: TRBJ1-2; len: 15; v_gene: TRBV6-5
CDR3nt: TGTGCCAGCAGCCAACGTGTAGGGGGCTGGGAATCACCCCTCCACTTT; CDR3aa: CASSQRVGGWESPLHF; abundance: NA; d_gene: TRBD1; j_gene: TRBJ1-6; len: 16; v_gene: TRBV14
CDR3nt: TGTGCCAGCAGTCGTAGCGGGGGTGTCGAGCAGTACTTC; CDR3aa: CASSRSGGVEQYF; abundance: NA; d_gene: TRBD2; j_gene: TRBJ2-7; len: 13; v_gene: TRBV6-5
CDR3nt: TGTGCCAGCAGTTATCAGGCGAATGAAAAACTGTTTTTT; CDR3aa: CASSYQANEKLFF; abundance: NA; d_gene: NA; j_gene: TRBJ1-4; len: 13; v_gene: TRBV6-6
CDR3nt: TGTGCCAGCAGCTACTGGGACAGCTCAGGGGAGACCCAGTACTTC; CDR3aa: CASSYWDSSGETQYF; abundance: NA; d_gene: TRBD1; j_gene: TRBJ2-5; len: 15; v_gene: TRBV7-9
CDR3nt: TGTGCCAGCAGCAGAGGACAGCTTAATGAAAAACTGTTTTTT; CDR3aa: CASSRGQLNEKLFF; abundance: NA; d_gene: NA; j_gene: TRBJ1-4; len: 14; v_gene: TRBV11-2
CDR3nt: TGTGCCAGCAGAATTTCAGGGGGAAGGGGAGCTTTCTTT; CDR3aa: CASRISGGRGAFF; abundance: NA; d_gene: TRBD1; j_gene: TRBJ1-1; len: 13; v_gene: TRBV2